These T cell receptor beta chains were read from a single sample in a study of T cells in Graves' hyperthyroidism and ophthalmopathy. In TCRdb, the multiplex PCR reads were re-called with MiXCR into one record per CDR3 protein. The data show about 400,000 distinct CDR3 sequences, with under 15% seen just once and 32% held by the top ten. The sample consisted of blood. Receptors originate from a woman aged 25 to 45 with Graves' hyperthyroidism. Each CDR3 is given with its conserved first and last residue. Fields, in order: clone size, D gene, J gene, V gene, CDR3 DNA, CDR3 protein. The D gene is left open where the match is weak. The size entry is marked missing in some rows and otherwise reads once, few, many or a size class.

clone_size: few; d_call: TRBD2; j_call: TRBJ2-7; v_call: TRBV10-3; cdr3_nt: TGTGCCATCAGCCCTACGACTAGCGGGAGCTACGAGCAGTACTTC; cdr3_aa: CAISPTTSGSYEQYF
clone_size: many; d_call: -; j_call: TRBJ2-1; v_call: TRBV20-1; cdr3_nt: TGCAGTGCTAGTTCGGAGGGACGGCAAAATGAGCAGTTCTTC; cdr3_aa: CSASSEGRQNEQFF
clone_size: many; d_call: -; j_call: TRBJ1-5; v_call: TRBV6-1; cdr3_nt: TGTGCCACCCAACCCAGGTCGGAGCCAAGGATCAGCAATCAGCCCCAGCATTTT; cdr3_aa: CATQPRSEPRISNQPQHF
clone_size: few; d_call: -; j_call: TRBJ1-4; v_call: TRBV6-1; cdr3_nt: TGTGCCAGCAGTGACGCGCGGGGGGCGGGAAAACTGTTTTTT; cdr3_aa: CASSDARGAGKLFF
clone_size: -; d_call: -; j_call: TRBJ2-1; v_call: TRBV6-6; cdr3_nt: TGTGCCAGCAGTTACAGGTTTTCTGAGCAGTTCTTC; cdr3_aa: CASSYRFSEQFF
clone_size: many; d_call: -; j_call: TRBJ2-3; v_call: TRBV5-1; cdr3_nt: TGCGCCAGCAGCTTGGCGGACCGGAACACAGATACGCAGTATTTT; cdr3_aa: CASSLADRNTDTQYF
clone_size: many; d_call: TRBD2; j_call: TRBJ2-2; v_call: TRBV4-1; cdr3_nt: TGCGCCAGCAGCGGCCTAGCGGGAGAAAGACCTCTCCACACCGGGGAGCTGTTTTTT; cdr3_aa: CASSGLAGERPLHTGELFF
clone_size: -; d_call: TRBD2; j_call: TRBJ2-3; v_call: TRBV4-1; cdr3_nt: TGCGCCAGCAGCCAAAGACTAGCGGGAGGGCCTGCAGATACGCAGTATTTT; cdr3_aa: CASSQRLAGGPADTQYF
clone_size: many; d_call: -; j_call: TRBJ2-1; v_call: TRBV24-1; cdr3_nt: TGTGCCACCAGTGGGTGGCGTTCGGGCAATGAGCAGTTCTTC; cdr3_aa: CATSGWRSGNEQFF
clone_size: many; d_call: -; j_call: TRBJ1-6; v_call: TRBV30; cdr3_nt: TGTGCCTGGAGTGTAACCAGGGGTAATTCACCCCTCCACTTT; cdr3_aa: CAWSVTRGNSPLHF
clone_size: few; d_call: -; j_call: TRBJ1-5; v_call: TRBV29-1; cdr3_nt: TGCAGCGTTGAAGACCCACCCGCAGGGTATCAGCCCCAGCATTTT; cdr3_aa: CSVEDPPAGYQPQHF
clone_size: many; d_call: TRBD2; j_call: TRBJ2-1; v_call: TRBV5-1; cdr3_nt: TGCGCCAGCAGCTTGGGGCTAGCGGGAGCGTCGAGGAATGAGCAGTTCTTC; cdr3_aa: CASSLGLAGASRNEQFF
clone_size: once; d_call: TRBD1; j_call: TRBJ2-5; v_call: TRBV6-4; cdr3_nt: TGTGCCAGCAGTGAGGCAGGGGGTCAAGAGACCCAGTACTTC; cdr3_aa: CASSEAGGQETQYF
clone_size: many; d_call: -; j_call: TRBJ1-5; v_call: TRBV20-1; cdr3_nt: TGCAGTGCTCCTAAGGATAGCAATCAGCCCCAGCATTTT; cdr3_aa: CSAPKDSNQPQHF
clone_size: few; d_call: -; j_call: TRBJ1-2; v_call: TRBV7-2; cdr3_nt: TGTGCCAGCAGCTTAGGGGGGCAGGGGCCCTATGGCTACACCTTC; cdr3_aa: CASSLGGQGPYGYTF
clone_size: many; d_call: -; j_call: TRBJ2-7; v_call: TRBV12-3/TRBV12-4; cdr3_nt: TGTGCCTCCAAAGGCCCAAATTACGAATACGAGCAGTACTTC; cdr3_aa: CASKGPNYEYEQYF
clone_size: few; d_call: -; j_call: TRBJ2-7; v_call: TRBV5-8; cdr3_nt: TGTGCCAGCAGCTTGGTTTTCGGACGGAGCTCCTACGAGCAGTACTTC; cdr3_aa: CASSLVFGRSSYEQYF
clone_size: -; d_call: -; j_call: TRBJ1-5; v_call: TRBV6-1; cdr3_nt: TGTGCCAGCACCGGGCCAACAACTTATAGCAATCAGCCCCAGCATTTT; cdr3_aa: CASTGPTTYSNQPQHF
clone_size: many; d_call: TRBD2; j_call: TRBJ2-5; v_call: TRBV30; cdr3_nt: TGTGCCTGGAGCGTGATAGCGGGAGTTCAGTACTTC; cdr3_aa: CAWSVIAGVQYF
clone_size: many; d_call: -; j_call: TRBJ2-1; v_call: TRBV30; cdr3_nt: TGTGCCTGGAGTTCAAACAATGAGCAGTTCTTC; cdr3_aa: CAWSSNNEQFF
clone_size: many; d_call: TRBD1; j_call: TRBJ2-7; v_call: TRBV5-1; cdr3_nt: TGCGCCAGCAGGACAGGGATGGGGTCCTACGAGCAGTACTTC; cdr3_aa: CASRTGMGSYEQYF
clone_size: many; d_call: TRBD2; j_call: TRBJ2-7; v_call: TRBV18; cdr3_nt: TGTGCCAGCTCACCGGGAGCGGGATACGAGCAGTACTTC; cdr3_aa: CASSPGAGYEQYF
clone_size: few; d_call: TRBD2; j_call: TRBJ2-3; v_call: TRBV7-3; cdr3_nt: TGTGCCAGCAGCTTAAATGTAGCGGGAGAACATACGCAGTATTTT; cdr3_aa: CASSLNVAGEHTQYF
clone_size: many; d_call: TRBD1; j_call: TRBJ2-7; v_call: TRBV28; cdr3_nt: TGTGCCAGCAGATTACAGGGGCCGTACGAGCAGTACTTC; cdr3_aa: CASRLQGPYEQYF
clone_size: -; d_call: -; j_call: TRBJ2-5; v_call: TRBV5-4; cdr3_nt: TGTGCCAGCAGCCCGCGGGGTATGAAACAAGAGACCCAGTACTTC; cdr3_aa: CASSPRGMKQETQYF
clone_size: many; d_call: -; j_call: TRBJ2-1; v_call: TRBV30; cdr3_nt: TGTGCCTGGAGTGCGGGGAGTGAAGGGGATGAGCAGTTCTTC; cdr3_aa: CAWSAGSEGDEQFF
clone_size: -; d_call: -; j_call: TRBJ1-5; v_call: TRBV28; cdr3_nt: TGTGCCAGCAGTTTACGGGGAGGTTATCAGCCCCAGCATTTT; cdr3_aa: CASSLRGGYQPQHF
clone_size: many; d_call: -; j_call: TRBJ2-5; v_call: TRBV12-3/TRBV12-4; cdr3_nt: TGTGCCAGCAGCCCGTCGCTAGTAGAGACCCAGTACTTC; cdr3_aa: CASSPSLVETQYF
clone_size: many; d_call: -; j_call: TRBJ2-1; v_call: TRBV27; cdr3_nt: TGTGCCAGCAGTTTATCGATTAGATACAATGAGCAGTTCTTC; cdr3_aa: CASSLSIRYNEQFF
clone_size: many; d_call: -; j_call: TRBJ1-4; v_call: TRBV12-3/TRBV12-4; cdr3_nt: TGTGCCAGCAGGCGGGACACCGCAACTAATGAAAAACTGTTTTTT; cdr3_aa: CASRRDTATNEKLFF
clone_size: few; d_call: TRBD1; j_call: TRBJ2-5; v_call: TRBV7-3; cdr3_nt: TGTGCCAGCAGCTCTTCCGGACAGGGGGCGGCCCCCCAAGAGACCCAGTACTTC; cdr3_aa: CASSSSGQGAAPQETQYF
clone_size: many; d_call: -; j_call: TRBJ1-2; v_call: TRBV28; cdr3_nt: TGTGCCAGCAGTTTACGACCGTCCCGGGGGAGGTTCTATGGCTACACCTTC; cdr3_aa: CASSLRPSRGRFYGYTF
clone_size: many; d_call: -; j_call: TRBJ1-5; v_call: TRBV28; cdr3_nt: TGTGCCAGCAGTTTGGGAAATCAGCCCCAGCATTTT; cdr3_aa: CASSLGNQPQHF
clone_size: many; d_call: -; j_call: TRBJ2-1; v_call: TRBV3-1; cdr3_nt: TGTGCCAGCAGCCAAGGGGGGGAGAGGTACAATGAGCAGTTCTTC; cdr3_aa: CASSQGGERYNEQFF
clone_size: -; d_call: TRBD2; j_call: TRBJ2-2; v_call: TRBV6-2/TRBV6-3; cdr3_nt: TGTGCCAGCAGAGGCGGGAGCGACACCGGGGAGCTGTTTTTT; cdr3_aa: CASRGGSDTGELFF
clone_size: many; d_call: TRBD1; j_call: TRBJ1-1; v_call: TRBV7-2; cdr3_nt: TGTGCCAGCAGCTCTACAGGGGGTGGCACTGAAGCTTTCTTT; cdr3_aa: CASSSTGGGTEAFF
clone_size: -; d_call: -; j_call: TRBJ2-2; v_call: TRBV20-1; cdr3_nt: TGCAGTGCTAGAGGGTGGGGCTACACCGGGGAGCTGTTTTTT; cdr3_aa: CSARGWGYTGELFF
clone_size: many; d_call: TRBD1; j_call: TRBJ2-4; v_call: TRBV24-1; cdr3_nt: TGTGCCACCAGTGACAATGCTGGGACAGGTGAAAACATTCAGTACTTC; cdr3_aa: CATSDNAGTGENIQYF
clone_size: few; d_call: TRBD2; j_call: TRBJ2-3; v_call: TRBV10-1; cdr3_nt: TGCGCCAGCAGCCAACTGCGGGAGGGCACAGATACGCAGTATTTT; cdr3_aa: CASSQLREGTDTQYF
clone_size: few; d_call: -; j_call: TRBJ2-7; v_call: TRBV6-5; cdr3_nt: TGTGCCAGCAGTTACTCGACCGCGGGCCACGAGCAGTACTTC; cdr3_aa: CASSYSTAGHEQYF
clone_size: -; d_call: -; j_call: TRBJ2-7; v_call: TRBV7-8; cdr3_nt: TGTGCCAGCAGCCCCGCCTCTGTCGGGGGTGAGCAGTACTTC; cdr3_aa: CASSPASVGGEQYF
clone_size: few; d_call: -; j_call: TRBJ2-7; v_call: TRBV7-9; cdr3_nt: TGTGCCAGCGGGAGCGGGTCCCTATACGAGCAGTACTTC; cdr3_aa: CASGSGSLYEQYF
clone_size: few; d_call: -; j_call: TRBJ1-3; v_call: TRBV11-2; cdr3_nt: TGTGCCAGCAGCTCAAGGCAGGGGTCCACGTCAACTTTCTCTGGAAACACCATATATTTT; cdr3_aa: CASSSRQGSTSTFSGNTIYF
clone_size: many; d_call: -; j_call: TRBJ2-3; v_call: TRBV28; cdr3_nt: TGTGCCAGCAGCCCCTTCGGGACAGATACGCAGTATTTT; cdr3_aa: CASSPFGTDTQYF
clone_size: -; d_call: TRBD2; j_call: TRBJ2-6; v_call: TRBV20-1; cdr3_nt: TGCAGTGCTAGGCCCCCTAGCGGGAGTCGGTCTGGGGCCAACGTCCTGACTTTC; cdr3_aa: CSARPPSGSRSGANVLTF
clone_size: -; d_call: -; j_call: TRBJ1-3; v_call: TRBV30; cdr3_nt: TGTGCCTGGAGGAAACAGGTCTCTGGAAACACCATATATTTT; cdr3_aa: CAWRKQVSGNTIYF
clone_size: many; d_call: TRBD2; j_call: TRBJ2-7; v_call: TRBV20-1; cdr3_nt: TGCAGTGCAAATACCGGGACTAGCGGGAGCGGCGAGCAGTACTTC; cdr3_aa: CSANTGTSGSGEQYF
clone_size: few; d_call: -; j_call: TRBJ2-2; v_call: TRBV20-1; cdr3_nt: TGCAGTGCTAGCGGGGACACCGGGGAGCTGTTTTTT; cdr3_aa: CSASGDTGELFF
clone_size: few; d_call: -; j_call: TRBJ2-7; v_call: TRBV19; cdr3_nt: TGTGCCAGTAGTACGTTTGGGACCAGCTACGAGCAGTACTTC; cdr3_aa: CASSTFGTSYEQYF
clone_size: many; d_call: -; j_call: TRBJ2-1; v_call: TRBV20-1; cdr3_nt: TGCAGCAGTAGGCCCAGGACGGACTCCTACAATGAGCAGTTCTTC; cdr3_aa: CSSRPRTDSYNEQFF